The sequence of this TCR beta chain was determined in a study of tissue T cells after allogeneic stem cell transplantation. Study-level points and caveats: Motif-based clustering found tissue-specific repertoire signatures shared across patients, though few clones were shared. Anatomically similar tissues had similar TCR repertoires within each patient. This small cohort was clinically heterogeneous, and sampling depth was a limitation.

The V gene lost 6 bases and the J gene lost 0 bases, with 10 bases spanning the gap. The CDR3 contains 14 residues. CDR1 KGHPV and CDR2 FQNQEV come from the germline V gene (reference sequence). The repertoire was sequenced with immunoSEQ multiplex PCR; TCRdb's copy has only in-frame clones and lacks some. The data contain roughly 2,000 clones, 46% of them singletons. Details on this clone: Its matching antigen is unknown. Gene and germline names: mouse. The CDR3 end falls 1 residue outside the read, so it is completed with the germline J gene.

The time point denotes: mouse harvest day 14 after allogeneic transplant. Each mouse received 10^7 T-cell-depleted marrow cells plus 10^6 splenic CD5+ T cells by tail vein. The sample consisted of gut tissue. The chain couples TRBV26 to TRBJ2-3; D is ambiguous. The TCR comes from a female BALB/c mouse given C57BL/6 T cells with graft-versus-host disease after an allogeneic hematopoietic cell transplant. CDR3 protein: CASSHRASAETLYF. Incomplete CDR3 DNA: TGTGCCAGCAGCCACCGGGCTAGTGCAGAAACGCTGTAT.